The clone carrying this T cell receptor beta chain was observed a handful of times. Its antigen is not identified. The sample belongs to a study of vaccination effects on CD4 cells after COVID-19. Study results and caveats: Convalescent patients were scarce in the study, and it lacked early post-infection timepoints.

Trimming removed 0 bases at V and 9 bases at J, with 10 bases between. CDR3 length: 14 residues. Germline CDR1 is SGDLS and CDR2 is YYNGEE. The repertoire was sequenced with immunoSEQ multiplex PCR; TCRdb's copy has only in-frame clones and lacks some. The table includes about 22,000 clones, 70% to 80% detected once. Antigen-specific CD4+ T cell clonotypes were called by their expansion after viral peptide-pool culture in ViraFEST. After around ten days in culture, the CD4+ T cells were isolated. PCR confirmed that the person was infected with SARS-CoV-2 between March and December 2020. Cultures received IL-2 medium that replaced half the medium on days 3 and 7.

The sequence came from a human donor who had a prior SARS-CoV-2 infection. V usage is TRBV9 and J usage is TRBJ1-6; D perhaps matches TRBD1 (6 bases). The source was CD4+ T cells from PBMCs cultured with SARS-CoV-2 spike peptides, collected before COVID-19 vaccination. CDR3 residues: CASSVAGEGSPLHF. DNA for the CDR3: TGTGCCAGCAGCGTAGCAGGGGAGGGTTCACCCCTCCACTTT.